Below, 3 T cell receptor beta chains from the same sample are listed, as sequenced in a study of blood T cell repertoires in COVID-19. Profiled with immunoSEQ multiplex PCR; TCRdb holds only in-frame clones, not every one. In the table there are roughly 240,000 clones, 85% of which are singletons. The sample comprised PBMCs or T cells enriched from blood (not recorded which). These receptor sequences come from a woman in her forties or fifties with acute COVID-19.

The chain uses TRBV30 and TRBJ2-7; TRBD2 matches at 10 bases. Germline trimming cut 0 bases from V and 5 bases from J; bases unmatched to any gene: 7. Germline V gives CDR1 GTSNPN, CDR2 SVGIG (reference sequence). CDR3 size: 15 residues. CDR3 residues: CAWSVGLAGEDEQYF. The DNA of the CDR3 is TGTGCCTGGAGTGTTGGTCTAGCGGGGGAAGACGAGCAGTACTTC. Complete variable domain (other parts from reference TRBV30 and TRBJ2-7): SQTIHQWPATLVQPVGSPLSLECTVEGTSNPNLYWYRQAAGRGLQLLFYSVGIGQISSEVPQNLSASRPQDRQFILSSKKLLLSDSGFYLCAWSVGLAGEDEQYFGPGTRLTVT.

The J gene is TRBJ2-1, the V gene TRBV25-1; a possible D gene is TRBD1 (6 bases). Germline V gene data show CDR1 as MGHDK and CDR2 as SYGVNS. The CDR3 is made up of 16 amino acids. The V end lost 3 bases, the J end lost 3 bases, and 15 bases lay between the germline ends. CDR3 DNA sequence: TGTGCCAGCAGTGACTTAACAGGGAGTCACTACAATGAGCAGTTCTTC. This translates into CASSDLTGSHYNEQFF.

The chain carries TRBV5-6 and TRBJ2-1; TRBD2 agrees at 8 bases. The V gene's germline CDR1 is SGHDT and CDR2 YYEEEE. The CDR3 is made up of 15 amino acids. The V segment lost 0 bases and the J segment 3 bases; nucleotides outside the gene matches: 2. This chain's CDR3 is CASSLGLAGYNEQFF. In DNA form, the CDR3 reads TGTGCCAGCAGCTTGGGGCTAGCGGGCTACAATGAGCAGTTCTTC.